This TCR beta chain was sequenced for a study of cytomegalovirus exposure and HLA in healthy donors (dated by TCRdb to about 2017). For the study in its entirety: In an earlier analysis of some 550 of the donors, less than 350 Gb of sequence data and some 100 million unique TCR beta sequences from about 190 million T cells were reported. An early release covering roughly 600 HLA-typed donors comprised about 320 gigabases of sequencing data and 65 million to 100 million unique TCR sequences. Of the roughly 430 genotyped donors, approximately 83% fell in the genetic ancestry cluster associated with self-reported Caucasian donors. The study aimed to test whether signatures of past pathogen exposure could be identified by cataloging public T cell receptors. Using immunosequencing, the study profiled T cell repertoires from 550 to 750 subjects and related those repertoires to cytomegalovirus serostatus. A separate validation cohort of approximately 130 different subjects was used in addition to the approximately 610-subject first cohort. To predict cytomegalovirus infection status, the study combined high-throughput TCR immunosequencing, statistical association of individual TCRs with disease status, and machine learning. To study patterns of TCR occurrence, a later analysis re-analyzed previously published TCR beta repertoires from hundreds of donors and added high-resolution HLA genotyping. Rather than using new phenotypic data, the later analysis identified candidate immune exposures from TCR beta sequences and from how often those sequences occurred across donors. An earlier analysis of nearly 600 of the donors applied high-throughput TCR beta sequencing to assess whether each TCR beta V gene segment acted as functional or pseudogenic. Alongside the repertoire data, information on donor age, sex, ethnicity and CMV serostatus was compiled. A later genetic analysis used genome-wide SNP genotypes for about 60% of the roughly 700 donors, treating that subset as a discovery cohort. Every repertoire in the discovery cohort had been generated on one and the same sequencing platform. HLA typing included class I and class II loci at four-digit resolution. Typing coverage varied by locus: about 620-630 donors for A, B, C, DRB1 and DQB1; approximately 500 for DQA1; 600 to 610 for DPA1; around 490 for DPB1. A few DR-DQ haplotypes were treated as single units for association and clustering because of strong linkage in the cohort. Across around 400 genotyped donors of the cohort, an average of roughly 250,000 unique TCR beta nucleotide sequences per donor were sequenced, and 15% to 20% of those sequences were non-productive. The paper's findings and limits, for the study overall: The classifier was reported to diagnose cytomegalovirus status with high specificity and sensitivity in both the original cohort and the validation cohort. In a later genetic analysis, fewer N-insertions in productive TCRs were reported among donors in an Asian-associated ancestry cluster than the roughly 700-donor mean. The only immune exposure information available for the cohort was CMV serostatus. Presence/absence analyses assumed roughly uniform sequencing depth across donors, an assumption that may not hold. The study gave a list of under 200 TCR beta chains associated with cytomegalovirus. When HLA alleles, especially DR and DQ, strongly co-occurred, TCR associations were difficult to assign to individual alleles. Because some donors lacked HLA typing at each locus, the association tests relied only on the typed subset. Three of the identified cytomegalovirus-associated TCR beta chains were confirmed in vitro to be specific for cytomegalovirus antigens. A later analysis found that TCR association rates varied across HLA loci, with DRB1 alleles showing the most associated TCRs and HLA-C alleles the fewest. A further reported finding was that TCR beta sequences accurately predicted the HLA-A and HLA-B alleles for most subjects in the first cohort. While some public TCRs were present in many individuals, most TCR sequences turned up only very rarely across donors. An association between a missense DCLRE1C variant and V-gene and J-gene trimming of TCR beta chains was found in a later genetic analysis and replicated in an independent cohort. The authors suggested that the approach could potentially be generalized to other disease states and immunological phenotypes. Broadly in line with IMGT annotations, most TCR beta V segments showed up in productive rearrangements about 87% or about 30% of the time in an earlier analysis of 450 to 600 of the donors. In a later analysis, HLA-associated TCR beta chains were found to be more clonally expanded and to have lower generation probabilities than equally common non-associated chains. A later analysis associated about 16,000 TCR beta sequences with specific HLA alleles at a false discovery rate of 0.05. A cluster of highly shared sequence variants was judged likely to be a technical artifact of the sequencing pipeline. In a later analysis, most CMV-associated TCR beta chains were found to appear HLA-restricted, with HLA associations seemingly driven largely by CMV exposure. A later analysis reported that several top co-occurrence clusters appeared linked to parvovirus B19, influenza, CMV and Epstein-Barr virus. Only TCR beta chains were sequenced in this cohort, and the absence of alpha or paired-chain data limited detectable features. Correlated functional status among segregating V segments might reflect linkage disequilibrium, but an unknown experimental factor could not be ruled out. The earlier analysis of about 600 of the donors excluded 15 to 20 rarely observed V segments, including chromosome 9 orphons, because counts were too low.

The cohort consisted of more than 650 healthy bone marrow donors. At the time of sampling, every cohort member was nominally healthy, though immune exposures that went unrecorded were likely present. The donor tested CMV seropositive, placing the donor among the roughly 300 seropositive members of the cohort. Each donor provided a peripheral blood sample, and peripheral blood mononuclear cells were used for TCR beta sequencing. The Qiagen DNeasy Blood Extraction Kit was used to extract genomic DNA from the blood cell samples. About this clone: Its specific antigen is unknown.

Library method: the immunoSEQ multiplex PCR assay. A mixture of 60 forward primers for TCR Vbeta segments and 13 reverse primers for TCR Jbeta segments was used in the multiplex PCR. The CDR3 region of rearranged TCR beta genes was amplified from genomic DNA with a multiplex PCR assay. The Illumina HiSeq System was used to sequence the amplified TCR beta libraries as 87-base-pair reads. As for the original processing: In a later analysis, tens of millions of unique TCR beta chains were counted across the roughly 610 repertoires, and roughly 10 million of these chains were shared by at least two donors. Raw reads were error-corrected and collapsed into unique sequences by a nearest-neighbor algorithm in which closely related sequences were merged to remove PCR and sequencing errors. V, D and J gene segments were assigned by aligning CDR3 sequences to IMGT reference sequences. For a sequence to be retained, at least a six-nucleotide match to both a V gene segment and a J gene segment was required. Rearrangements were classified as productive when the CDR3 lacked stop codons and remained in frame with V and J, and all other rearrangements were classified as non-productive. CDR3 was defined according to IMGT convention as the region running from the second conserved V-encoded cysteine to the conserved J-encoded phenylalanine. The earlier analysis of roughly 590 of the donors excluded sequences that lacked an unambiguous match to a single V gene segment. In an earlier analysis of roughly 500 of the donors, V segments were called functional above 56.7% productive rearrangements and were called segregating when the between-donor standard deviation exceeded 5%. A statistical classification framework was built for diagnosing cytomegalovirus status from the catalog of TCR beta chain sequences. In a later analysis, TCR nucleotide sequences were compared against IMGT/GENE-DB human TR gene sequences so that V and J genes could be assigned. In a later analysis, CDR3 sequences and most-parsimonious VDJ recombination scenarios were assigned using the TCRdist pipeline. In a later analysis, each TCR beta chain was defined by its CDR3 amino acid sequence together with its V-gene family, and reads without a unique V-gene family were excluded. A later analysis removed 592 highly shared, low-generation-probability nucleotide sequences to deal with suspected cross-contamination and a sequencing artifact. For each public chain, a later analysis derived a clonal expansion index from normalized ranks of inferred template counts within each repertoire. In a later analysis, generation probabilities were computed using a VDJ recombination model fitted to out-of-frame rearrangements, and the results were checked against IGoR. In a later analysis, hypergeometric tests were used to score TCR-TCR, TCR-HLA and TCR-CMV co-occurrence, with a repertoire-size bias correction applied to TCR pairs. False discovery rates were estimated in a later analysis by permuting HLA or CMV assignments 20 times. In a later analysis, co-occurring TCRs were grouped using DBSCAN, with TCRdist sequence similarity added in when clustering inside HLA-allele-positive subsets. Repertoires with fewer than 30,000 or more than 120,000 public chains were left out of co-occurrence clustering, as were a handful of repertoires with anomalous nucleotide sharing. Entries here come from immuneACCESS through TCRdb and include only in-frame sequences with V and J called. Some clones fail to appear in such tables; in the studies checked, an unresolved V gene covers under half of the shortfall, and the cause of the remainder is unknown. V and J calls and clone size are those listed in that table; D and trimming were worked out from the DNA. This sample's table lists some 53,000 clones. The biggest ten clones account for 9% to 15% of the sample.

Material: PBMCs. This TCR came from a woman aged 55 to 70 in good health and CMV-seropositive.

The CDR3 reads as follows: CAISAARDQPQHF. The nucleotide sequence is TGTGCCATCAGTGCCGCGAGGGATCAGCCCCAGCATTTT. The chain is made from TRBV10-3 and TRBJ1-5; the D gene assignment is ambiguous. CDR1 ENHRY and CDR2 SYGVKD are derived from the germline V gene. The junction carries 9 bases between V and J, which are trimmed by 4 bases and 5 bases respectively. Taken from cysteine to phenylalanine, the CDR3 has 13 residues. Left in the record is the CDR3 DNA by itself, 39 bases read in frame from the first base.